This T cell receptor (beta chain) was identified during a study of blood T cell repertoires in COVID-19. Study at large: The United States, Italy and Spain provided the acute and convalescent COVID-19 samples. From T cells, B-cell-depleted T cells, or PBMCs came the material, which was cDNA or gDNA.

Original analysis: The authors estimated nucleated cell counts from reference gene primer amplification. Profiled with immunoSEQ multiplex PCR; TCRdb holds only in-frame clones, not every one. V and J calls and clone size are copied from that table; D and trimming were computed from the DNA. The table has some 52,000 clones, about 90% seen once. Germline CDR1 is SGDLS and CDR2 is YYNGEE. V shed 0 bases and J shed 7 bases, with 12 bases lying between them. The CDR3 contains 14 residues. The sequence derives from a human donor with active COVID-19. The donor label of this sample is uncertain. The material sequenced was peripheral blood. The chain employs TRBV9 and TRBJ2-3; D remains unclear. This chain's CDR3 is CASSVAAPGNTQYF. The CDR3 coding sequence is TGTGCCAGCAGCGTAGCCGCCCCGGGTAATACGCAGTATTTT.